The source of this T cell receptor (beta chain) is a study of T-cell memory formation after mild COVID-19. Study-level points and caveats: Cross-reactive memory seemingly joined, as some responding clones were found in pre-infection memory.

Each CDR3 protein gets one entry after TCRdb re-called the 5' RACE reads with MiXCR. The sample records about 340,000 distinct CDR3 sequences, roughly 21% being singletons. Turning to this clonotype: The antigen remains undetermined.

V gave up 5 bases and J gave up 4 bases; unmatched junction bases: 10. This CDR3 comprises 16 residues. CDR1 and CDR2 (germline): SGHTA, FQGNSA. Specimen: PBMCs or a T cell subset sorted from them (not recorded which). The chain uses TRBV7-2 and TRBJ2-7; 11 nucleotides match TRBD2. The TCR originated in an adult woman who had mild COVID-19 (a few samples of this study predate the infection). Cell type and time point are not known. CDR3: CASSRSTSGSGYEQYF. DNA of the CDR3: TGTGCCAGCAGCCGATCAACTAGCGGGAGTGGTTACGAGCAGTACTTC. Together with reference TRBV7-2 and TRBJ2-7, the CDR3 gives the full variable domain: GAGVSQSPSNKVTEKGKDVELRCDPISGHTALYWYRQSLGQGLEFLIYFQGNSAPDKSGLPSDRFSAERTGGSVSTLTIQRTQQEDSAVYLCASSRSTSGSGYEQYFGPGTRLTVT.